Listed below are T cell receptor beta chains from one sample, sequenced in a study of cytomegalovirus exposure and HLA in healthy donors. The protocol was immunoSEQ multiplex PCR, while the TCRdb copy is restricted to in-frame clones and leaves out a portion. The listing records 150,000 to 200,000 clones. The specimen was PBMCs. The receptors derive from a man aged 30 to 39 in good health and CMV-seronegative. CDR3s include the opening cysteine and the closing phenylalanine or tryptophan.

cdr3_aa v_call
CASSIDAPTGNPIYNEQFF TRBV19
CASSYPYGQGDPNTEAFF TRBV5-6
CASSHLAGQGLNTEAFF TRBV4-2
CASSLLRKGKNTEAFF TRBV4-1
CASSPGQGDEQFF TRBV18
CASSYWETGELFF TRBV9
CASSEGQGATYEQYF TRBV2
CASSPSEAGNTEAFF TRBV28
CASSLASGGPHEQYF TRBV5-1
CASSELAGAYNEQFF TRBV2
CASSSGPTGRGNTEAFF TRBV27
CASSPGLAGDASFLETQYF TRBV5-1
CASRRALAGTGELFF TRBV28
CASSYPGGRGYNEQFF TRBV5-4
CASSPPTGSNGYTF TRBV18
CASSEQGIGQPQHF TRBV27
CASSSRRGAEAFF TRBV5-5
CASSFRGLETQYF TRBV28
CAISPLTGGRTEAFF TRBV10-3
CASSFGARTRTGDTYEQYF TRBV27
CASSLSGNEQFF TRBV5-1
CAWSAVVYNSPLHF TRBV30
CASSQDRGFLSGNTIYF TRBV4-3
CASSKFPGGIGNQPQHF TRBV27
CAIRRDGLNTEAFF TRBV10-3
CASSPPTLANYGYTF TRBV7-9
CASSLGASGSYEQYF TRBV5-1
CASSESNGQAYTF TRBV10-1
CASSLLAALNTEAFF TRBV28
CASSPGRGSNQPQHF TRBV7-8
CASSLGSGATPPYEQYF TRBV5-6
CASSLNRGAGATNEKLFF TRBV11-2
CASRPGQGMLAKNIQYF TRBV5-6
CASSFQFRSYEQYF TRBV27
CASSYSLEGIAYEQYF TRBV6-5
CASSSSGTSLSYTEAFF TRBV28
CSAGTRVEQYF TRBV20-1
CASSEGLADADTQYF TRBV6-4
CASSLTSGNEQYF TRBV7-2
CASSLSTSVETQYF TRBV5-6
CASSQDPSGSSHF TRBV14
CAISESTGNVQETQYF TRBV10-3
CASSREQTYEQYF TRBV10-2
CAVLTGVTYEQYF TRBV28
CASSWGTGAYEQYF TRBV11-3
CASSSGGTEAFF TRBV18
CASSYSSSAGRNIQYF TRBV6-5
CASSLSRDRATYEQYF TRBV7-9